Listed below are T cell receptor beta chains from one sample, sequenced in a study of sequential checkpoint blockade in melanoma. Clones were read by immunoSEQ multiplex PCR, and TCRdb kept only the in-frame ones, dropping some. The table has roughly 500 clones, 20% to 25% seen once. The starting material was tumor tissue (inferred from file names), obtained from a patient given nivolumab and ipilimumab in sequence. The receptor set was obtained from a human donor with melanoma. Both conserved end residues are part of each CDR3. The D gene is left open where the match is weak. Clone sizes are given selectively: once, few, many, or a class where the clone is expanded.

size	D	V	J	CDR3	DNA
large	NA	TRBV11-3	TRBJ1-2	CASSLGGGGGGYTF	TGTGCCAGCAGCTTAGGAGGCGGGGGCGGAGGCTACACCTTC
medium-sized	NA	TRBV2	TRBJ1-5	CASRWGGAEPQHF	TGTGCCAGCCGTTGGGGGGGCGCGGAGCCCCAGCATTTT
NA	NA	TRBV28	TRBJ1-2	CASNRVVAPDYGYTF	TGTGCCAGCAACAGGGTAGTAGCCCCGGACTATGGCTACACCTTC
large	NA	TRBV4-1	TRBJ2-3	CASSQAAGGGISTQYF	TGCGCCAGCAGCCAAGCGGCAGGCGGAGGGATTTCCACGCAGTATTTT
NA	NA	TRBV6-8	TRBJ2-7	CAIMGSGSYEQYF	TGTGCCATCATGGGCAGCGGATCCTACGAGCAGTACTTC
medium-sized	NA	TRBV11-3	TRBJ2-5	CASSSQPRQETQYF	TGTGCCAGCAGCTCGCAGCCACGGCAAGAGACCCAGTACTTC
NA	NA	TRBV11-3	TRBJ2-3	CASSSWADTDTQYF	TGTGCCAGCAGCTCCTGGGCGGACACAGATACGCAGTATTTT
few	NA	TRBV6-8	TRBJ2-6	CASSHPQGMSSGANVLTF	TGTGCCAGCAGTCACCCCCAGGGTATGAGCTCTGGGGCCAACGTCCTGACTTTC
medium-sized	TRBD2	TRBV11-3	TRBJ2-1	CASSQGLADDEQFF	TGTGCCAGCAGCCAGGGACTAGCGGACGATGAGCAGTTCTTC
NA	TRBD1	TRBV19	TRBJ2-4	CASRVRDRGILDIQYF	TGTGCCAGTAGAGTCCGGGACAGGGGGATTTTGGACATTCAGTACTTC
NA	NA	TRBV11-3	TRBJ2-5	CASIGRGGLPETQYF	TGTGCCAGCATTGGTCGAGGGGGACTCCCCGAGACCCAGTACTTC
few	NA	TRBV4-1	TRBJ2-7	CASSQVGGGGRYEQYF	TGCGCCAGCAGCCAAGTGGGAGGGGGAGGGCGATACGAGCAGTACTTC
NA	TRBD1	TRBV28	TRBJ1-5	CASRVGTGGLQPQHF	TGTGCCAGCAGGGTCGGGACAGGGGGCTTGCAGCCCCAGCATTTT
NA	TRBD1	TRBV9	TRBJ2-2	CASSNDRDQGGELFF	TGTGCCAGCAGCAATGACAGGGATCAGGGCGGGGAGCTGTTTTTT
few	NA	TRBV30	TRBJ2-2	CAWSLGRGGTGELFF	TGTGCCTGGAGTCTCGGCAGGGGAGGCACCGGGGAGCTGTTTTTT
NA	NA	TRBV30	TRBJ2-1	CAWTFLDEQFF	TGTGCCTGGACATTCCTCGATGAGCAGTTCTTC
few	TRBD2	TRBV11-3	TRBJ2-1	CASSSGLAGGNEQFF	TGTGCCAGCAGTTCGGGACTAGCGGGAGGAAATGAGCAGTTCTTC
few	NA	TRBV2	TRBJ1-2	CASSFRGLDYGYTF	TGTGCCAGCAGTTTCAGGGGATTGGACTATGGCTACACCTTC
NA	NA	TRBV29-1	TRBJ1-2	CSSMEGSVGYTF	TGCAGCTCCATGGAAGGATCTGTCGGCTACACCTTC
few	NA	TRBV28	TRBJ1-4	CASSLSFGASEKLFF	TGTGCCAGCAGTTTAAGTTTTGGGGCTAGTGAAAAACTGTTTTTT
NA	TRBD2	TRBV11-3	TRBJ2-1	CASSSRGSGRLRSYNEQFF	TGTGCCAGCAGCTCCCGGGGTAGCGGGAGACTCAGGTCCTACAATGAGCAGTTCTTC
few	TRBD1	TRBV28	TRBJ1-3	CASSLRGRGGSGNTIYF	TGTGCCAGCAGTTTAAGAGGCAGGGGGGGATCTGGAAACACCATATATTTT
NA	TRBD1	TRBV5-1	TRBJ1-3	CASTATGTGGPFSGNTIYF	TGCGCCAGCACAGCAACCGGGACAGGGGGCCCCTTCTCTGGAAACACCATATATTTT
NA	NA	TRBV14	TRBJ2-6	CASSQGGYSGANVLTF	TGTGCCAGCAGCCAAGGAGGGTACTCTGGGGCCAACGTCCTGACTTTC
NA	TRBD1	TRBV19	TRBJ2-7	CASKISGTGLYEQYF	TGTGCCAGTAAGATCTCCGGGACAGGACTCTACGAGCAGTACTTC
NA	TRBD1	TRBV15	TRBJ1-5	CATSRDRDRGYGNQPQHF	TGTGCCACCAGCAGAGATCGAGACAGGGGATATGGCAATCAGCCCCAGCATTTT
few	NA	TRBV29-1	TRBJ1-1	CSVEGPENTEAFF	TGCAGCGTTGAAGGGCCAGAGAACACTGAAGCTTTCTTT
few	NA	TRBV11-3	TRBJ2-3	CASSLGDMSTDTQYF	TGTGCCAGCAGCTTAGGAGACATGAGCACAGATACGCAGTATTTT
hyperexpanded	NA	TRBV11-3	TRBJ1-1	CASSLSVGPGTEAFF	TGTGCCAGCAGCTTATCTGTGGGGCCTGGCACTGAAGCTTTCTTT
NA	NA	TRBV28	TRBJ1-5	CASQRLGNQPQHF	TGTGCCAGCCAACGGCTAGGGAATCAGCCCCAGCATTTT
NA	NA	TRBV11-3	TRBJ2-7	CASSLRENLYSYEQYF	TGTGCCAGCAGCTTAAGAGAGAATTTATACTCCTACGAGCAGTACTTC
NA	NA	TRBV19	TRBJ1-5	CASSWGLSNQPQHF	TGTGCCAGTAGTTGGGGGCTTAGCAATCAGCCCCAGCATTTT
few	TRBD2	TRBV11-3	TRBJ2-7	CASSLPTSGNHSSYEQYF	TGTGCCAGCAGCTTACCGACTAGCGGGAATCATAGCTCCTACGAGCAGTACTTC
few	TRBD1	TRBV28	TRBJ2-3	CASSPGTGGFSTDTQYF	TGTGCCAGCAGCCCCGGGACAGGGGGCTTTAGCACAGATACGCAGTATTTT
few	TRBD2	TRBV7-6	TRBJ2-3	CASSLVTSGSTDTQYF	TGTGCCAGCAGCTTGGTGACTAGCGGGTCCACAGATACGCAGTATTTT
few	NA	TRBV19	TRBJ1-1	CASSGRQSMNTEAFF	TGTGCCAGTAGTGGTAGACAGTCCATGAACACTGAAGCTTTCTTT
few	TRBD2	TRBV14	TRBJ2-1	CASSQDRLAGALSYNEQFF	TGTGCCAGCAGCCAAGATCGGCTAGCGGGAGCCCTCTCCTACAATGAGCAGTTCTTC